This is a list of T cell receptor beta chains from one sample in a study of neoadjuvant anti-PD-1 for oral cavity cancer. Method: immunoSEQ multiplex PCR; TCRdb's copy keeps in-frame clones and lacks some. The sample includes 50,000 to 65,000 clones, 65% to 80% of them seen just once. This specimen was PBMCs, taken before nivolumab (anti-PD-1) treatment. The receptors stem from a person between 35 and 79 years old with oral cavity squamous cell carcinoma. Both conserved end residues are part of each CDR3. A D gene is named only where the DNA matches it firmly. Clone size is stated in some rows and not others, as once, few, many or a class when expanded.

V gene: TRBV7-6; clone size: -; J gene: TRBJ2-1; D gene: -; CDR3 protein: CASSFDRRGEQFF; CDR3 DNA: TGTGCCAGCAGCTTTGACCGGCGGGGTGAGCAGTTCTTC
V gene: TRBV19; clone size: -; J gene: TRBJ1-3; D gene: -; CDR3 protein: CASRIRGGTGNTIYF; CDR3 DNA: TGTGCCAGCCGGATCAGAGGGGGGACTGGAAACACCATATATTTT
V gene: TRBV5-1; clone size: few; J gene: TRBJ2-1; D gene: -; CDR3 protein: CASSLAGSGSPSNEQFF; CDR3 DNA: TGCGCCAGCAGCTTGGCGGGGAGCGGTTCCCCCAGCAATGAGCAGTTCTTC
V gene: TRBV9; clone size: few; J gene: TRBJ1-1; D gene: TRBD1; CDR3 protein: CASSRRQGGANTEAFF; CDR3 DNA: TGTGCCAGCAGCCGGCGACAGGGAGGGGCGAACACTGAAGCTTTCTTT
V gene: TRBV7-6; clone size: -; J gene: TRBJ1-4; D gene: TRBD1; CDR3 protein: CASSLARQGWNEKLFF; CDR3 DNA: TGTGCCAGCAGCTTAGCCAGACAGGGATGGAATGAAAAACTGTTTTTT
V gene: TRBV5-4; clone size: -; J gene: TRBJ2-3; D gene: -; CDR3 protein: CASSLEGRGRADTQYF; CDR3 DNA: TGTGCCAGCAGCTTGGAAGGACGAGGAAGGGCCGATACGCAGTATTTT
V gene: TRBV6-1; clone size: -; J gene: TRBJ2-6; D gene: -; CDR3 protein: CATDISGANVLTF; CDR3 DNA: TGTGCCACAGACATCTCTGGGGCCAACGTCCTGACTTTC
V gene: TRBV7-8; clone size: -; J gene: TRBJ1-5; D gene: TRBD1; CDR3 protein: CASSPNAGQGPLGPQHF; CDR3 DNA: TGTGCCAGCAGCCCTAACGCGGGACAGGGACCCCTAGGGCCCCAGCATTTT
V gene: TRBV6-1; clone size: -; J gene: TRBJ2-7; D gene: -; CDR3 protein: CASSEVGIEQYF; CDR3 DNA: TGTGCCAGCAGTGAGGTGGGAATTGAGCAGTACTTC
V gene: TRBV7-4; clone size: -; J gene: TRBJ1-5; D gene: -; CDR3 protein: CASSSPGRNSNQPQHF; CDR3 DNA: TGTGCCAGCAGCTCACCGGGACGCAATAGCAATCAGCCCCAGCATTTT
V gene: TRBV7-2; clone size: -; J gene: TRBJ1-2; D gene: -; CDR3 protein: CASSSRVGGYTF; CDR3 DNA: TGTGCCAGCAGCTCCAGGGTAGGCGGCTACACCTTC
V gene: TRBV19; clone size: -; J gene: TRBJ2-7; D gene: -; CDR3 protein: CASSISPFSEGTHEQYF; CDR3 DNA: TGTGCCAGTAGTATATCCCCGTTCTCGGAAGGTACCCACGAGCAGTACTTC
V gene: TRBV29-1; clone size: medium-sized; J gene: TRBJ1-2; D gene: -; CDR3 protein: CSVGYFGIEGYTF; CDR3 DNA: TGCAGCGTAGGTTATTTTGGGATCGAGGGCTACACCTTC
V gene: TRBV7-2; clone size: -; J gene: TRBJ2-5; D gene: TRBD1; CDR3 protein: CASTLVDRAQETQYF; CDR3 DNA: TGTGCCAGCACTCTAGTAGACAGGGCCCAAGAGACCCAGTACTTC
V gene: TRBV7-3; clone size: few; J gene: TRBJ1-2; D gene: TRBD1; CDR3 protein: CASSPTGGVNYGYTF; CDR3 DNA: TGTGCCAGCAGCCCCACAGGGGGCGTTAACTATGGCTACACCTTC
V gene: TRBV28; clone size: -; J gene: TRBJ1-2; D gene: -; CDR3 protein: CASSFVGGTYGYTF; CDR3 DNA: TGTGCCAGCAGTTTCGTCGGGGGGACCTATGGCTACACCTTC
V gene: TRBV5-1; clone size: -; J gene: TRBJ2-3; D gene: -; CDR3 protein: CASSRGDREPDTQYF; CDR3 DNA: TGCGCCAGCAGCAGAGGTGATCGGGAGCCAGATACGCAGTATTTT
V gene: TRBV9; clone size: once; J gene: TRBJ1-1; D gene: -; CDR3 protein: CASSPTVNTEAFF; CDR3 DNA: TGTGCCAGCAGCCCGACAGTTAACACTGAAGCTTTCTTT
V gene: TRBV2; clone size: once; J gene: TRBJ1-4; D gene: TRBD1; CDR3 protein: CASNLDRGGKKLFF; CDR3 DNA: TGTGCCAGCAACTTAGACAGGGGAGGAAAAAAACTGTTTTTT
V gene: TRBV5-6; clone size: -; J gene: TRBJ2-7; D gene: -; CDR3 protein: CASSKDRAYEQYF; CDR3 DNA: TGTGCCAGCAGCAAAGACAGAGCCTACGAGCAGTACTTC
V gene: TRBV15; clone size: -; J gene: TRBJ1-6; D gene: TRBD1; CDR3 protein: CATSRGDSTNSPLHF; CDR3 DNA: TGTGCCACCAGCAGAGGGGACAGCACCAATTCACCCCTCCACTTT
V gene: TRBV4-1; clone size: once; J gene: TRBJ2-3; D gene: TRBD2; CDR3 protein: CASSQFEGLAVPTDTQYF; CDR3 DNA: TGCGCCAGCAGCCAGTTCGAGGGACTAGCGGTACCAACAGATACGCAGTATTTT
V gene: TRBV5-6; clone size: -; J gene: TRBJ2-5; D gene: TRBD1; CDR3 protein: CASSLRGTGGQETQYF; CDR3 DNA: TGTGCCAGCAGCTTGAGGGGGACAGGGGGCCAAGAGACCCAGTACTTC
V gene: TRBV14; clone size: -; J gene: TRBJ2-5; D gene: -; CDR3 protein: CASSQVWPKPHRPQETQYF; CDR3 DNA: TGTGCCAGCAGCCAAGTGTGGCCGAAGCCACACCGACCCCAAGAGACCCAGTACTTC
V gene: TRBV5-1; clone size: -; J gene: TRBJ2-5; D gene: TRBD1; CDR3 protein: CASSDVGARGRETQYF; CDR3 DNA: TGCGCCAGCAGCGACGTGGGGGCCAGGGGGCGGGAGACCCAGTACTTC
V gene: TRBV18; clone size: -; J gene: TRBJ1-1; D gene: TRBD1; CDR3 protein: CASSPQGGNTEAFF; CDR3 DNA: TGTGCCAGCTCACCCCAGGGGGGGAACACTGAAGCTTTCTTT
V gene: TRBV6-5; clone size: -; J gene: TRBJ1-1; D gene: -; CDR3 protein: CASRPLTANTEAFF; CDR3 DNA: TGTGCCAGCAGACCCCTTACAGCGAACACTGAAGCTTTCTTT
V gene: TRBV9; clone size: -; J gene: TRBJ2-7; D gene: TRBD2; CDR3 protein: CASSRAGEAYEQYF; CDR3 DNA: TGTGCCAGCAGTCGAGCGGGAGAGGCGTACGAGCAGTACTTC
V gene: TRBV18; clone size: -; J gene: TRBJ2-5; D gene: -; CDR3 protein: CASSLTSQQETQYF; CDR3 DNA: TGTGCCAGCTCCTTGACTAGTCAGCAAGAGACCCAGTACTTC
V gene: TRBV29-1; clone size: -; J gene: TRBJ1-2; D gene: -; CDR3 protein: CSVGGLGYGYTF; CDR3 DNA: TGCAGCGTTGGCGGGCTGGGGTATGGCTACACCTTC
V gene: TRBV6-5; clone size: few; J gene: TRBJ1-1; D gene: -; CDR3 protein: CASSYVYPPETEAFF; CDR3 DNA: TGTGCCAGCAGTTACGTGTACCCCCCCGAAACTGAAGCTTTCTTT
V gene: TRBV6-4; clone size: -; J gene: TRBJ1-6; D gene: TRBD1; CDR3 protein: CASSERTGVSPLHF; CDR3 DNA: TGTGCCAGCAGTGAAAGGACAGGGGTCTCACCCCTCCACTTT
V gene: TRBV4-1; clone size: -; J gene: TRBJ1-4; D gene: -; CDR3 protein: CASSLLEKLFF; CDR3 DNA: TGCGCCAGCAGCTTACTAGAAAAACTGTTTTTT
V gene: TRBV5-4; clone size: -; J gene: TRBJ2-3; D gene: -; CDR3 protein: CASRSREADTQYF; CDR3 DNA: TGTGCCAGCAGATCCCGGGAAGCAGATACGCAGTATTTT
V gene: TRBV6-1; clone size: -; J gene: TRBJ1-2; D gene: TRBD1; CDR3 protein: CASSEGEGTGYGYTF; CDR3 DNA: TGTGCCAGCAGTGAGGGGGAGGGGACAGGCTATGGCTACACCTTC
V gene: TRBV30; clone size: -; J gene: TRBJ1-1; D gene: -; CDR3 protein: CAWSRTGTLMEAFF; CDR3 DNA: TGTGCCTGGAGTCGGACCGGTACACTGATGGAAGCTTTCTTT
V gene: TRBV5-5; clone size: -; J gene: TRBJ1-2; D gene: TRBD1; CDR3 protein: CASSLDPGQGTYGYTF; CDR3 DNA: TGTGCCAGCAGCTTAGATCCGGGACAGGGGACCTATGGCTACACCTTC
V gene: TRBV5-1; clone size: -; J gene: TRBJ2-4; D gene: -; CDR3 protein: CASSLTQGRNIQYF; CDR3 DNA: TGCGCCAGCAGCTTAACCCAGGGAAGGAACATTCAGTACTTC
V gene: TRBV6-1; clone size: -; J gene: TRBJ1-2; D gene: -; CDR3 protein: CASSLAANYGYTF; CDR3 DNA: TGTGCCAGCAGTTTGGCAGCCAACTATGGCTACACCTTC
V gene: TRBV7-7; clone size: -; J gene: TRBJ2-1; D gene: -; CDR3 protein: CASSLARTGLHEQFF; CDR3 DNA: TGTGCCAGCAGCTTAGCCCGAACAGGGTTGCATGAGCAGTTCTTC
V gene: TRBV5-1; clone size: -; J gene: TRBJ2-7; D gene: -; CDR3 protein: CASSPGGRTASYEQYF; CDR3 DNA: TGCGCCAGCAGCCCGGGGGGTAGGACAGCGTCCTACGAGCAGTACTTC
V gene: TRBV5-4; clone size: -; J gene: TRBJ2-2; D gene: TRBD1; CDR3 protein: CASTAGGMGTGELFF; CDR3 DNA: TGTGCCAGCACCGCAGGGGGCATGGGGACCGGGGAGCTGTTTTTT
V gene: TRBV7-2; clone size: -; J gene: TRBJ2-3; D gene: TRBD1; CDR3 protein: CASSLATGWRGTDTQYF; CDR3 DNA: TGTGCCAGCAGCTTAGCGACAGGGTGGAGAGGCACAGATACGCAGTATTTT
V gene: TRBV7-8; clone size: once; J gene: TRBJ1-4; D gene: -; CDR3 protein: CASRVTDLNEKLFF; CDR3 DNA: TGTGCCAGCAGGGTGACAGACCTTAATGAAAAACTGTTTTTT
V gene: TRBV6-5; clone size: -; J gene: TRBJ2-1; D gene: -; CDR3 protein: CASSYSNRFYNEQFF; CDR3 DNA: TGTGCCAGCAGTTACAGTAACAGGTTTTACAATGAGCAGTTCTTC
V gene: TRBV6-1; clone size: -; J gene: TRBJ1-5; D gene: -; CDR3 protein: CASSAPGLYFDQPQHF; CDR3 DNA: TGTGCCAGCAGTGCCCCAGGGCTCTACTTCGATCAGCCCCAGCATTTT
V gene: TRBV19; clone size: -; J gene: TRBJ2-2; D gene: TRBD1; CDR3 protein: CASSTRTGNTGELFF; CDR3 DNA: TGTGCCAGTAGTACAAGGACAGGGAACACCGGGGAGCTGTTTTTT
V gene: TRBV10-3; clone size: -; J gene: TRBJ1-2; D gene: -; CDR3 protein: CATRREGGGNYGYTF; CDR3 DNA: TGTGCCACCCGAAGGGAGGGTGGAGGGAACTATGGCTACACCTTC
V gene: TRBV9; clone size: -; J gene: TRBJ2-5; D gene: -; CDR3 protein: CASSATGSGETQYF; CDR3 DNA: TGTGCCAGCAGCGCTACAGGGTCGGGAGAGACCCAGTACTTC
V gene: TRBV9; clone size: -; J gene: TRBJ2-3; D gene: -; CDR3 protein: CASSVGTPSTDTQYF; CDR3 DNA: TGTGCCAGCAGCGTGGGGACCCCTAGCACAGATACGCAGTATTTT